The clone carrying this T cell receptor beta chain has more than one count but fewer than ten. Its antigen is not known. The source of the sample is a study of T-cell reconstitution after alpha-beta-depleted transplantation in children. Study-wide results and limits: T cells produced anew were the main source of T-cell counts and diversity one year after transplant. TCRbeta diversity was high at day 60 in some patients (a result of surviving recipient T cells and thymic progenitors). Reported findings indicate that, about two months after transplant, alpha-beta T cells came from several hundred expanded clones, which were derived from non-depleted graft cells.

Trimming took off 8 bases at V and 9 bases at J, with 20 bases between the two ends. Looked up from germline, CDR1 is LNHDA and CDR2 is SQIVND (reference sequence). The CDR3 contains 14 residues. Researchers prepared the TCRbeta library using unique molecular identifiers, the study reports. Via MiXCR, TCRdb re-called the PCR reads, giving one row per CDR3 protein. Here the sample spans under 850,000 distinct CDR3 sequences, under 15% being singletons. This receptor was identified in a girl aged 2-10 years with congenital amegakaryocytic thrombocytopenia, due to receive a stem cell transplant. This sequence joins TRBV19 and TRBJ1-5, with D possibly matching TRBD1 (6 bases). The sample in question was PBMCs, obtained before TCRalphabeta/CD19-depleted stem cell transplant. Here the CDR3 reads CASSWRGSRGPQHF. The CDR3 region has the DNA TGTGCCAGTTCGTGGCGAGGGTCCAGGGGGCCCCAGCATTTT.